The 5 T cell receptor beta chains below come from one sample, sequenced in a study of blood T cell repertoires in COVID-19. Sequencing was performed with immunoSEQ multiplex PCR; in TCRdb, only in-frame clones are kept and a portion is missing. There are some 120,000 clones in the sample; about 81% occur only once, and 3.5% to 4.5% lies in the top ten. Sequencing was performed on peripheral blood. All receptors derive from a woman aged 45 to 65 with acute or convalescent COVID-19.

This clone was observed a handful of times. The chain combines TRBV29-1 with TRBJ1-2; D may be TRBD1 (5 bases). Germline V CDR1 and CDR2: SQVTM, ANQGSEA. CDR3 length: 11 amino acids. Deletions cut 2 bases from V and 8 bases from J, with 9 bases between. In DNA form, the CDR3 reads TGCAGCGTTGAAACCGGGGGGGGCTACACCTTC. It is translated as CSVETGGGYTF. The full variable domain, its missing parts supplied by reference TRBV29-1 and TRBJ1-2, is SAVISQKPSRDICQRGTSLTIQCQVDSQVTMMFWYRQQPGQSLTLIATANQGSEATYESGFVIDKFPISRPNLTFSTLTVSNMSPEDSSIYLCSVETGGGYTFGSGTRLTVV.

CDR3 sequence: CASSVDLADTQYF. The CDR3 DNA is TGTGCCAGCAGCGTCGACCTAGCGGATACGCAGTATTTT. The rearrangement uses TRBV9 and TRBJ2-3; weak D call: TRBD2 (6 bases). Trimming removed 2 bases at V and 6 bases at J, with 10 bases between. The CDR3 loop spans 13 amino acids. The germline V gene has CDR1 SGDLS and CDR2 YYNGEE. The full variable domain, with the rest looked up from reference TRBV9 and TRBJ2-3, is DSGVTQTPKHLITATGQRVTLRCSPRSGDLSVYWYQQSLDQGLQFLIQYYNGEERAKGNILERFSAQQFPDLHSELNLSSLELGDSALYFCASSVDLADTQYFGPGTRLTVL.

This rearrangement joins TRBV2 to TRBJ2-1, with 10 bases that match TRBD2. The CDR3 has 15 amino acids. Trimming took 3 bases from V and 6 from J; bases not matched to a gene: 5. Germline CDR1 SNHLY, CDR2 FYNNEI. CDR3 sequence reads: CASSEGASGGNEQFF. Here the CDR3 DNA reads TGTGCCAGCAGTGAGGGGGCTAGCGGGGGCAATGAGCAGTTCTTC. Looking up the rest from reference TRBV2 and TRBJ2-1 gives the full variable domain: EPEVTQTPSHQVTQMGQEVILRCVPISNHLYFYWYRQILGQKVEFLVSFYNNEISEKSEIFDDQFSVERPDGSNFTLKIRSTKLEDSAMYFCASSEGASGGNEQFFGPGTRLTVL.

The chain recombines TRBV18 with TRBJ1-3, with 8 bases lining up with TRBD1. The CDR3 is 14 amino acids. V was clipped by 6 bases and J by 4 bases; unmatched bases: 5. The germline gives CDR1 KGHSH, CDR2 LQKENI. CDR3 region: CASSSGGIGNTIYF. The CDR3 DNA reads TGTGCCAGCTCGTCAGGGGGCATAGGAAACACCATATATTTT.

Only a few counts were recorded for this clone. The chain is built from TRBV7-9 and TRBJ2-2; maybe TRBD2 (5 bases). Germline V gene sequence: CDR1 SEHNR, CDR2 FQNEAQ (reference sequence). The CDR3 sequence is 15 residues long. Trimming removed 3 bases from V and 5 bases from J, with 13 bases in between. CDR3 sequence: CASSFSGIVTGELFF. The DNA for the CDR3 is TGTGCCAGCAGCTTTTCCGGGATCGTGACCGGGGAGCTGTTTTTT.